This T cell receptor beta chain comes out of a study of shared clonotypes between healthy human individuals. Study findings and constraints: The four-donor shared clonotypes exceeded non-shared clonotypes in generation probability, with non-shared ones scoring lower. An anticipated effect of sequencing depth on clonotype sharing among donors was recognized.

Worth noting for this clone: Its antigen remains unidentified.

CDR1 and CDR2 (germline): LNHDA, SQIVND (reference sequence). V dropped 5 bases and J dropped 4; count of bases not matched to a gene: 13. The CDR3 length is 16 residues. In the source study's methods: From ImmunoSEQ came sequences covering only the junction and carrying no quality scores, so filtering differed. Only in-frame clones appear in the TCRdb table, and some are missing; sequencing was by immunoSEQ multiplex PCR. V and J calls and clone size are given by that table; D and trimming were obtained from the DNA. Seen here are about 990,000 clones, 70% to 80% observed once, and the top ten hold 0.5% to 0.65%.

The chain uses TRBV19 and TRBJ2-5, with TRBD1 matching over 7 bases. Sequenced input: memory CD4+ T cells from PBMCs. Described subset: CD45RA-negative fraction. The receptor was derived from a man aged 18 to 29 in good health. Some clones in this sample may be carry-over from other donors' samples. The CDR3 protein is CASSGTGTVNTETQYF. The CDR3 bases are TGTGCCAGTAGTGGGACCGGGACAGTAAATACAGAGACCCAGTACTTC.